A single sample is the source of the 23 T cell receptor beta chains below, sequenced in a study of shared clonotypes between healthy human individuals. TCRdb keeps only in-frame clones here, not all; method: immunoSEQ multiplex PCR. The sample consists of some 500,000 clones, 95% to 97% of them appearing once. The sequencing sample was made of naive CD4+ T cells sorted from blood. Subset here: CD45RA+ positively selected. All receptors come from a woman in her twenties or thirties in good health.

The CDR3 loop reads CASSLDGLAGVTGELFF. CDR3 bases: TGTGCCAGCAGCTTGGACGGACTAGCGGGAGTAACCGGGGAGCTGTTTTTT. J is TRBJ2-2 and V is TRBV5-6; TRBD2 agrees at 13 bases. The V and J ends lost 0 bases and 5 bases, in that order; junction bases with no gene match: 4. The CDR3 is 17 amino acids. The germline V gene encodes CDR1 SGHDT and CDR2 YYEEEE.

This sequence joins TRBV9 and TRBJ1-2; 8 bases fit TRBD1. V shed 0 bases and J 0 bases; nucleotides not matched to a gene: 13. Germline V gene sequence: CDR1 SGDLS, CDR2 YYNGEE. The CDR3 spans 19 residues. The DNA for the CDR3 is TGTGCCAGCAGCGTAGATGTGGGACAGGCTTTTACTACTAACTATGGCTACACCTTC. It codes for CASSVDVGQAFTTNYGYTF.

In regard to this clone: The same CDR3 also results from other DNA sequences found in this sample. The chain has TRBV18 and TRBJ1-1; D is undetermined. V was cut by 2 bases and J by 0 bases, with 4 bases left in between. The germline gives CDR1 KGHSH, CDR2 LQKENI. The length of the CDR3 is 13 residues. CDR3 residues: CASSPSMNTEAFF. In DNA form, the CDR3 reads TGTGCCAGCTCACCATCAATGAACACTGAAGCTTTCTTT. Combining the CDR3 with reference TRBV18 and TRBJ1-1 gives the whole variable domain NAGVMQNPRHLVRRRGQEARLRCSPMKGHSHVYWYRQLPEEGLKFMVYLQKENIIDESGMPKERFSAEFPKEGPSILRIQQVVRGDSAAYFCASSPSMNTEAFFGQGTRLTVV.

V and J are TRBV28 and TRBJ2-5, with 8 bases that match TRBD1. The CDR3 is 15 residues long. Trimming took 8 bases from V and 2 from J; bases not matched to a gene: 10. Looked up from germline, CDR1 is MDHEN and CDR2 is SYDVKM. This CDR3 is CASCLGQGPQETQYF. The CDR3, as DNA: TGTGCCAGCTGCCTAGGACAGGGCCCTCAAGAGACCCAGTACTTC.

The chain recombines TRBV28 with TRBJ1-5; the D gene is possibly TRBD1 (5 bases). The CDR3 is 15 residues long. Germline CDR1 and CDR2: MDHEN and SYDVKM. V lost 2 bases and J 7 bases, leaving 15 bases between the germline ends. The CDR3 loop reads CASSLTGQGGQPQHF. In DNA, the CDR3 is TGTGCCAGCAGTTTAACTGGCCAGGGCGGACAGCCCCAGCATTTT.

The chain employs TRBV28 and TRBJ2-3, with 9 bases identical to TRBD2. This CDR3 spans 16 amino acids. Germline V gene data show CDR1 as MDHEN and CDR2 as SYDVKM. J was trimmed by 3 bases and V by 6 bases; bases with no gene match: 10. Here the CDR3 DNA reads TGTGCCAGCAGAACTAAAGGGACTAGCACTACAGATACGCAGTATTTT. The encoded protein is CASRTKGTSTTDTQYF.

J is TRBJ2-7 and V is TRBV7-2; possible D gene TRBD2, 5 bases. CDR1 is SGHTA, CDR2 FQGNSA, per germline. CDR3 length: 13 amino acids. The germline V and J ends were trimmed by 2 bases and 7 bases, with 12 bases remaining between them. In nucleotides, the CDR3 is TGTGCCAGCAGCTTAACTAGTTCTTCGGAGCAGTACTTC. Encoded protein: CASSLTSSSEQYF.

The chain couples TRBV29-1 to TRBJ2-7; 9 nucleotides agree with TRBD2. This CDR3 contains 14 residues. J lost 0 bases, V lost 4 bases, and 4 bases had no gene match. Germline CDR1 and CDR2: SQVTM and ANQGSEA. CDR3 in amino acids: CSVAGTSRSYEQYF. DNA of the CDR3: TGCAGCGTTGCCGGGACTAGCCGCTCCTACGAGCAGTACTTC.

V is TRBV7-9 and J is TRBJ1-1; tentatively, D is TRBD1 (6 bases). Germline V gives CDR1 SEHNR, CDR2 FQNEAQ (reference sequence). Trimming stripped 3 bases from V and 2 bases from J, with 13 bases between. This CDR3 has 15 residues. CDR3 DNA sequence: TGTGCCAGCAGCTTCTCGCTTGGGACAAACACTGAAGCTTTCTTT. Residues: CASSFSLGTNTEAFF.

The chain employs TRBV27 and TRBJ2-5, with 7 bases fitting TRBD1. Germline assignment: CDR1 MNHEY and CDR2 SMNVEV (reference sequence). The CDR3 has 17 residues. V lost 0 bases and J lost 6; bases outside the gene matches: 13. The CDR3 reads CASSLSTGAGSLKTQYF. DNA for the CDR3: TGTGCCAGCAGTTTATCTACAGGGGCAGGGAGCTTGAAGACCCAGTACTTC.

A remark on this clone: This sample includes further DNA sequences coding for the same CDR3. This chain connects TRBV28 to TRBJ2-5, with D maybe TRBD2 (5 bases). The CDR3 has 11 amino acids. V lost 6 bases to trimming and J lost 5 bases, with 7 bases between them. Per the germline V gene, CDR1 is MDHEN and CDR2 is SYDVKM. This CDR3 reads CASSPGETQYF. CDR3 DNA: TGTGCCAGCAGCCCGGGGGAGACCCAGTACTTC. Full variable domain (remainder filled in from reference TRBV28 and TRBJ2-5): DVKVTQSSRYLVKRTGEKVFLECVQDMDHENMFWYRQDPGLGLRLIYFSYDVKMKEKGDIPEGYSVSREKKERFSLILESASTNQTSMYLCASSPGETQYFGPGTRLLVL.

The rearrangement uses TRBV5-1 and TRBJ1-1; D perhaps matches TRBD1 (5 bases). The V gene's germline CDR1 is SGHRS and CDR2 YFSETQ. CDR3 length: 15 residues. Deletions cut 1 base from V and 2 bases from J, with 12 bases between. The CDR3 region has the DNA TGCGCCAGCAGCTTGTTGGGCAGGGCAAACACTGAAGCTTTCTTT. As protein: CASSLLGRANTEAFF.

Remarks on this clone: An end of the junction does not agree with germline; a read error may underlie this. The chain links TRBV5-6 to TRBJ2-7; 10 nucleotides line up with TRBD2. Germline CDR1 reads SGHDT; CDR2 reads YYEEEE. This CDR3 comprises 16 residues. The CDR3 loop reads CANSSASGGSSYEQYF. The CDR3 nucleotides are TGTGCCAACAGCTCCGCTAGCGGGGGTAGCTCCTACGAGCAGTACTTC.

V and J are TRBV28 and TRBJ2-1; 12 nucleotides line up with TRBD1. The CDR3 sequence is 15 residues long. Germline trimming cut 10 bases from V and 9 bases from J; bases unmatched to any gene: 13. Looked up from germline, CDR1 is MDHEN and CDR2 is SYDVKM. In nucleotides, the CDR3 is TGTGCCATCGATTCCGGGACAGGGGGCGGGGGTGAGCAGTTCTTC. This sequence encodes CAIDSGTGGGGEQFF.

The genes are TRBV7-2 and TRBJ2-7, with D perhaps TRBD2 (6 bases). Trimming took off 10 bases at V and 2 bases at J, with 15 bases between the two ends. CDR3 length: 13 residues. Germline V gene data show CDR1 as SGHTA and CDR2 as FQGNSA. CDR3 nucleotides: TGTGCCACCGCGCGGGCGGGGCCCTACGAGCAGTACTTC. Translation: CATARAGPYEQYF.

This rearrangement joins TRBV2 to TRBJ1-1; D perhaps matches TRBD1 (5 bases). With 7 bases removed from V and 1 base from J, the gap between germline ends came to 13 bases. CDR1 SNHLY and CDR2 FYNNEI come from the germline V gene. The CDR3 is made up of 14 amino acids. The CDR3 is CASNPRQRNTEAFF. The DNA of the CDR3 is TGTGCCAGCAACCCGAGACAGCGGAACACTGAAGCTTTCTTT.

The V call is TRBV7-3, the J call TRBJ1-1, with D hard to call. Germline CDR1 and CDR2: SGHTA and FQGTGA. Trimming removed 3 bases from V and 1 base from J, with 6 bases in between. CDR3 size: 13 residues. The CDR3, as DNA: TGTGCCAGCAGCTTCTCAGGGAACACTGAAGCTTTCTTT. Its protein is CASSFSGNTEAFF. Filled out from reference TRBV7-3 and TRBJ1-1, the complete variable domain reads GAGVSQTPSNKVTEKGKYVELRCDPISGHTALYWYRQSLGQGPEFLIYFQGTGAADDSGLPNDRFFAVRPEGSVSTLKIQRTERGDSAVYLCASSFSGNTEAFFGQGTRLTVV.

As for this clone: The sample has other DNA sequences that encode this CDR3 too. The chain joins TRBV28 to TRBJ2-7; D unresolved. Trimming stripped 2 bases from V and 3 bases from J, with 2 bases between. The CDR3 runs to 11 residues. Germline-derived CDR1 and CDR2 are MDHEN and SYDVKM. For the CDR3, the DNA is TGTGCCAGCAGTTTAGGCTACGAGCAGTACTTC. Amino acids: CASSLGYEQYF.

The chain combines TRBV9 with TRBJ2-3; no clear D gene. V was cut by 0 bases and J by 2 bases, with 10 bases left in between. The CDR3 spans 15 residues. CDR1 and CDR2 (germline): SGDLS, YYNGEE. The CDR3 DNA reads TGTGCCAGCAGCGTAGATGGGTCCATCACAGATACGCAGTATTTT. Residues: CASSVDGSITDTQYF.

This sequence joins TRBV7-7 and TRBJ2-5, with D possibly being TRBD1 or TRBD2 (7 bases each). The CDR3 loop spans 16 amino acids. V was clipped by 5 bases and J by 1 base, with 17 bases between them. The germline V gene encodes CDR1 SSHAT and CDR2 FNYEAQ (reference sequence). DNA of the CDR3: TGTGCCAGCAGCCATATGGGGGGGACAGTCCAAGAGACCCAGTACTTC. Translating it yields CASSHMGGTVQETQYF. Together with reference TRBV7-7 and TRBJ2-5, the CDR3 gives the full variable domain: GAGVSQSPRYKVTKRGQDVTLRCDPISSHATLYWYQQALGQGPEFLTYFNYEAQPDKSGLPSDRFSAERPEGSISTLTIQRTEQRDSAMYRCASSHMGGTVQETQYFGPGTRLLVL.

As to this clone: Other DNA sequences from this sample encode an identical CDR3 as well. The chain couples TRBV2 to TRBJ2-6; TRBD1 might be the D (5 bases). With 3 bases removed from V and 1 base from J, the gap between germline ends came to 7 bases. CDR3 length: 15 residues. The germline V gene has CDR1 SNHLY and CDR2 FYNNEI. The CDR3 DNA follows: TGTGCCAGCAGTGACCAGGGATCTGGGGCCAACGTCCTGACTTTC. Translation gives CASSDQGSGANVLTF.

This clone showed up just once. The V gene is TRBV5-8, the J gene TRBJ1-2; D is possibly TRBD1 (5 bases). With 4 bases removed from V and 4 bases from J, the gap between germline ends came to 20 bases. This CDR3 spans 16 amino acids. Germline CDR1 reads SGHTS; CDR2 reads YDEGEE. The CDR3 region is CASSPRGEQDAYGYTF. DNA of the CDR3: TGTGCCAGCAGCCCCCGAGGAGAACAGGATGCCTATGGCTACACCTTC.

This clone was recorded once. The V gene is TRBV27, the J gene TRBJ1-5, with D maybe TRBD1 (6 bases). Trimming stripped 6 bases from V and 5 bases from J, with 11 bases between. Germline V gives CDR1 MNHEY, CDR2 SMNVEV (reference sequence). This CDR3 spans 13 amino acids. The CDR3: CASSYREDQPQHF. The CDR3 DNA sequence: TGTGCCAGCAGCTACAGGGAGGATCAGCCCCAGCATTTT.